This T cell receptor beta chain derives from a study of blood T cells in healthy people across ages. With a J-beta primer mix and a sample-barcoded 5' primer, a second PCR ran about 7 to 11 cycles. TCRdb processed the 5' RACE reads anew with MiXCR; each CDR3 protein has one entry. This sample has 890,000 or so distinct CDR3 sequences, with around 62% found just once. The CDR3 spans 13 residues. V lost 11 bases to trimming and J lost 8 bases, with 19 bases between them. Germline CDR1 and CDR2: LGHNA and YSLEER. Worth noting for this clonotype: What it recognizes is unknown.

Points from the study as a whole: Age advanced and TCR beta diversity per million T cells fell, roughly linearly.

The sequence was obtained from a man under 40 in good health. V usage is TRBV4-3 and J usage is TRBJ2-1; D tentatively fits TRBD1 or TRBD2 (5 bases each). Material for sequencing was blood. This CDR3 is CAGAGNLGDEQFF. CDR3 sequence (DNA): TGCGCCGGCGCCGGAAACCTGGGGGATGAGCAGTTCTTC.